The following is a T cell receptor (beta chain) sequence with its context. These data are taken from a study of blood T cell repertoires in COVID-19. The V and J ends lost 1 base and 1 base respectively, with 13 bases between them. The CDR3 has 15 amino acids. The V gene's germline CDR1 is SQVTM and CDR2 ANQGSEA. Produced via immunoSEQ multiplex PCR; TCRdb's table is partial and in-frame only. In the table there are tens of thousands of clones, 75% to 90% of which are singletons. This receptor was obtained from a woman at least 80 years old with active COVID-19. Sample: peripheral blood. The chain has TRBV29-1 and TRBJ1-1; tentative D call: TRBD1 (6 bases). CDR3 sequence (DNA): TGCAGCGTTGAAGTACAGGGTGGCTGGAACACTGAAGCTTTCTTT. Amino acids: CSVEVQGGWNTEAFF.